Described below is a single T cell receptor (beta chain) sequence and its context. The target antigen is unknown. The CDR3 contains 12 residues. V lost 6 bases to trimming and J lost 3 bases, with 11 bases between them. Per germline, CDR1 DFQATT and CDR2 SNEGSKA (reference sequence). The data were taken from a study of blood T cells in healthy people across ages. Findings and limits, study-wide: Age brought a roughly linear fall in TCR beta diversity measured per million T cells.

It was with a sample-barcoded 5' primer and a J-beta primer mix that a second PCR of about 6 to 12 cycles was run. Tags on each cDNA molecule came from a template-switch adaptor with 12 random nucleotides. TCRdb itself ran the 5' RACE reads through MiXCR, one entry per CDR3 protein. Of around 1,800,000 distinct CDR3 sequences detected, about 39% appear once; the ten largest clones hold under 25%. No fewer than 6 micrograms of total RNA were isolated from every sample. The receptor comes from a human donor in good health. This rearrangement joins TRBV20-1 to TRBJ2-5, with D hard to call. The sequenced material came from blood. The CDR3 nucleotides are TGCAGTGCCAAGGCCCCGGAAGAGACCCAGTACTTC. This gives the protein CSAKAPEETQYF.